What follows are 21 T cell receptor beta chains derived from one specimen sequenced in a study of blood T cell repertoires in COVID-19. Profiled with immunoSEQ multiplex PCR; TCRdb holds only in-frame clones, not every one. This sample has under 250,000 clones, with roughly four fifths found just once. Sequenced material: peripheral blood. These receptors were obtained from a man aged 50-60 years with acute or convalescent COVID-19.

CDR3 in DNA: TGCGCCAGCAGCCGGGCGGGGGGATCCTACAATGAGCAGTTCTTC. Translated: CASSRAGGSYNEQFF. V and J are TRBV4-1 and TRBJ2-1; TRBD2 matches 8 bases. The CDR3 is made up of 15 amino acids. CDR1 and CDR2 (germline): MGHRA, YSYEKL. V lost 4 bases to trimming and J lost 1 base; unmatched junction nucleotides: 3.

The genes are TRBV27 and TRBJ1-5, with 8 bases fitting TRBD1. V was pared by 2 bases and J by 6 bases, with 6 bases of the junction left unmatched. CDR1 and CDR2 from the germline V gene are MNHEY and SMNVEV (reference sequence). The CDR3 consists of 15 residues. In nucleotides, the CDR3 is TGTGCCAGCAGTTTAGAGGGCAGGGGGCGTCAGCCCCAGCATTTT. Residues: CASSLEGRGRQPQHF.

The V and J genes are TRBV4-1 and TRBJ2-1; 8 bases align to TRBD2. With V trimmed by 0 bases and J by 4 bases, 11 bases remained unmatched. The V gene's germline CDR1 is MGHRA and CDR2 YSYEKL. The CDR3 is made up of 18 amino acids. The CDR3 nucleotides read TGCGCCAGCAGCCAAGATCTTATGGCGGGGGGTTCGTACAATGAGCAGTTCTTC. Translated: CASSQDLMAGGSYNEQFF.

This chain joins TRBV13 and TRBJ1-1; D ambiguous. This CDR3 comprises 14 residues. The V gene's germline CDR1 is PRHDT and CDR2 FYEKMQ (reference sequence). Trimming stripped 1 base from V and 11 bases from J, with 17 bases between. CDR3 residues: CASSLVGRAWAAFF. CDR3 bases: TGTGCCAGCAGCTTAGTAGGGCGGGCTTGGGCTGCTTTCTTT.

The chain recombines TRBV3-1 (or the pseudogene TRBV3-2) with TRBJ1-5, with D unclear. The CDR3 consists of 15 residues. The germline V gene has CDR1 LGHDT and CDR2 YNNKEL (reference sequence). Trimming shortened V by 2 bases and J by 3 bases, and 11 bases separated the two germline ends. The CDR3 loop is CASSQQTGNNQPQHF. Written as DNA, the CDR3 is TGTGCCAGCAGCCAACAAACCGGGAACAATCAGCCCCAGCATTTT.

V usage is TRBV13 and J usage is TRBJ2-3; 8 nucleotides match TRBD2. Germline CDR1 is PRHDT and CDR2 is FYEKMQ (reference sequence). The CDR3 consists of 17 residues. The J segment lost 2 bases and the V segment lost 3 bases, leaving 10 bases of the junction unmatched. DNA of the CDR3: TGTGCCAGCAGCTTCTCCTTATTAGCGGGAAACACAGATACGCAGTATTTT. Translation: CASSFSLLAGNTDTQYF.

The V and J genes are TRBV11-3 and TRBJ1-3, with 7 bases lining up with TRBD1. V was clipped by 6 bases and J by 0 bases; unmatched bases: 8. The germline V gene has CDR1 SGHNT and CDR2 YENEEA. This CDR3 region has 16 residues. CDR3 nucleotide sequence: TGTGCCAGCAGAGACAGGGCTTACTCCTCTGGAAACACCATATATTTT. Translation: CASRDRAYSSGNTIYF.

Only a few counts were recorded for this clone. This CDR3 reads CASSSVWTNEKLFF. Here the CDR3 DNA reads TGTGCCAGCAGCTCGGTGTGGACTAATGAAAAACTGTTTTTT. This sequence joins TRBV11-2 and TRBJ1-4; unclear D gene. Germline-derived CDR1 and CDR2 are SGHAT and FQNNGV. V lost 4 bases to trimming and J lost 2 bases, with 8 bases between them. The CDR3 is made up of 14 amino acids.

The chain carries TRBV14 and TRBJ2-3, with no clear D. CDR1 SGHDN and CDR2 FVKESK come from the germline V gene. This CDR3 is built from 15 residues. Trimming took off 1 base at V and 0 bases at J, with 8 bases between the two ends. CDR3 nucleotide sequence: TGTGCCAGCAGCCAAGGGCCACCCAGCACAGATACGCAGTATTTT. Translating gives CASSQGPPSTDTQYF.

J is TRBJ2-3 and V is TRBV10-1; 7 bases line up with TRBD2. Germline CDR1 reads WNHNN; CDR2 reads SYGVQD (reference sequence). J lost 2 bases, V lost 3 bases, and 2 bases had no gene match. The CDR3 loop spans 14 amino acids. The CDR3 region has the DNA TGCGCCAGCAGTGAAGCGGGACCCACAGATACGCAGTATTTT. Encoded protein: CASSEAGPTDTQYF.

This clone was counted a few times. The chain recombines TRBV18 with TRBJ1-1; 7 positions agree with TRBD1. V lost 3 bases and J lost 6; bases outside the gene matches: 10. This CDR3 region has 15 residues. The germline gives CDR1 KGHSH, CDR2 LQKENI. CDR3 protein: CASSPTTGEIAEAFF. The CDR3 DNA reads TGTGCCAGCTCACCCACTACAGGGGAAATAGCTGAAGCTTTCTTT.

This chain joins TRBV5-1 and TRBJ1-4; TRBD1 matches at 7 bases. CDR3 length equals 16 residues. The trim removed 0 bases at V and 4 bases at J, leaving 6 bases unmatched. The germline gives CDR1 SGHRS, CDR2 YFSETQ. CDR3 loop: CASSLGTGVLNEKLFF. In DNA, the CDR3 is TGCGCCAGCAGCTTGGGGACAGGAGTACTTAATGAAAAACTGTTTTTT.

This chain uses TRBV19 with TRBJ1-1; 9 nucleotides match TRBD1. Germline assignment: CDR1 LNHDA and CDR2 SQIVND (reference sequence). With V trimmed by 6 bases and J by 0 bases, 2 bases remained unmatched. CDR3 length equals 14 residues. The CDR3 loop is CASRGDRVNTEAFF. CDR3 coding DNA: TGTGCCAGTAGGGGGGACAGGGTGAACACTGAAGCTTTCTTT.

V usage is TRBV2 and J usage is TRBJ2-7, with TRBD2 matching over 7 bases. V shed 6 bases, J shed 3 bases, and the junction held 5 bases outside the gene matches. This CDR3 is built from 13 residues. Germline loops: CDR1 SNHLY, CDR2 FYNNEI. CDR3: CASSPGLVYEQYF. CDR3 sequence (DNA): TGTGCCAGCAGCCCTGGACTAGTCTACGAGCAGTACTTC.

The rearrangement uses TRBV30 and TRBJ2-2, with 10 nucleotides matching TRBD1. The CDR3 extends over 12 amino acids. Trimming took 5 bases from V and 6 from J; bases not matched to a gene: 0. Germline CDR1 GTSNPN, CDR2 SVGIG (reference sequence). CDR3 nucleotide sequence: TGTGCCTGGGGGACAGGGGCCGGGGAGCTGTTTTTT. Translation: CAWGTGAGELFF. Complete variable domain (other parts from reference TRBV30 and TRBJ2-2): SQTIHQWPATLVQPVGSPLSLECTVEGTSNPNLYWYRQAAGRGLQLLFYSVGIGQISSEVPQNLSASRPQDRQFILSSKKLLLSDSGFYLCAWGTGAGELFFGEGSRLTVL.

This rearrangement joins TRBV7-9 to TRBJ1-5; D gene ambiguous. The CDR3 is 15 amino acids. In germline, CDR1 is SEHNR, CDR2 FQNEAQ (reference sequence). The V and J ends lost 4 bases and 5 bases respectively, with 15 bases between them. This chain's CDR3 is CASSSLDSADQPQHF. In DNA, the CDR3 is TGTGCCAGCAGCTCTCTTGACTCCGCCGATCAGCCCCAGCATTTT.

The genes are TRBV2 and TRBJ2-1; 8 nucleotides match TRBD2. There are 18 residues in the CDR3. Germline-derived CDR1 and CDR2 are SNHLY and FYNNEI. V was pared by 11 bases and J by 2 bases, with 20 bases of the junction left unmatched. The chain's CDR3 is CASAPRLAPQTPYNEQFF. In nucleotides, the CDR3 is TGTGCCTCCGCCCCGCGACTAGCGCCTCAGACCCCCTACAATGAGCAGTTCTTC.

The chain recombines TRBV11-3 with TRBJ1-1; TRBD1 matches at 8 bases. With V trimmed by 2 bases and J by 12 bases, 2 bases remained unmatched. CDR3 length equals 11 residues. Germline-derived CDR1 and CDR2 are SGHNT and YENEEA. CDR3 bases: TGTGCCAGCAGCTTACGGGACAGGACTTTCTTT. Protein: CASSLRDRTFF.

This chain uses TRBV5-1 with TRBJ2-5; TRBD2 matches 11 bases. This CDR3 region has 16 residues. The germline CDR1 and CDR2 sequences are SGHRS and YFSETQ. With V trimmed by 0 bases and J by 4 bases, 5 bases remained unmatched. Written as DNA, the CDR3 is TGCGCCAGCAGCTTGGCGCTAGCGGGGGGCGGAGAGACCCAGTACTTC. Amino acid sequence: CASSLALAGGGETQYF.

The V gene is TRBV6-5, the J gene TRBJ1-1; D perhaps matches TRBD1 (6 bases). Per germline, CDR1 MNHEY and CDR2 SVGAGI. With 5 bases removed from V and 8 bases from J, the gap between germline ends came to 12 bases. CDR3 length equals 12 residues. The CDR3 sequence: CASSPTGREAFF. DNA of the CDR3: TGTGCCAGCAGTCCGACAGGCAGGGAAGCTTTCTTT.

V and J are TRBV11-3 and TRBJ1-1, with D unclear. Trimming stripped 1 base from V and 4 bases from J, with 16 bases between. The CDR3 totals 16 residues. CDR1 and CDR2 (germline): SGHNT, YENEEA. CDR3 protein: CASSLGGRGRGTEAFF. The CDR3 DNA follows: TGTGCCAGCAGCTTAGGCGGACGGGGTCGGGGCACTGAAGCTTTCTTT.